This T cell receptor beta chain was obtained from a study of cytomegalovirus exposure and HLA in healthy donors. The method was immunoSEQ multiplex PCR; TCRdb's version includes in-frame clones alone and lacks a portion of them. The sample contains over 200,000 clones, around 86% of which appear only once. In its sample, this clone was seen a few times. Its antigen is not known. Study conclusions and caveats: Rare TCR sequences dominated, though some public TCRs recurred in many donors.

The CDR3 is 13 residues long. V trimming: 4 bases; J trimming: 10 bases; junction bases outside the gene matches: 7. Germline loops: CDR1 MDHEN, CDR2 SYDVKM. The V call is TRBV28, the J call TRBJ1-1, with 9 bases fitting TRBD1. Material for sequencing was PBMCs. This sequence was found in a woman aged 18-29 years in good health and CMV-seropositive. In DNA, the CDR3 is TGTGCCAGCAGTTCCGGACACAGGGGGCTAGCTTTCTTT. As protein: CASSSGHRGLAFF.